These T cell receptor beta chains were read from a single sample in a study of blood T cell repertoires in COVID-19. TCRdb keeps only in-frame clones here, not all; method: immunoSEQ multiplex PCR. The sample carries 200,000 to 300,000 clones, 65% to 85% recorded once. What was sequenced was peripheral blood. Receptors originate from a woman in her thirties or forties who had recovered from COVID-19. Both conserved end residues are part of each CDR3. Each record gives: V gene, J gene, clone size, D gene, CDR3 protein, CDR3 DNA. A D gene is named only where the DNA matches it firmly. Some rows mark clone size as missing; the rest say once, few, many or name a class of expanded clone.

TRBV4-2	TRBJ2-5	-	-	CASSQDWTDRVSTQYF	TGTGCCAGCAGCCAAGATTGGACAGACAGAGTTTCGACCCAGTACTTC
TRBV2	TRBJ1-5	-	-	CASRATSGSHNQPQHF	TGTGCCAGCAGGGCCACGAGCGGGTCCCACAATCAGCCCCAGCATTTT
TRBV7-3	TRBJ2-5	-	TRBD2	CASSSSGGDETQYF	TGTGCCAGCAGTTCTAGCGGGGGGGATGAGACCCAGTACTTC
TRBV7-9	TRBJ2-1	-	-	CASSLFSSYNEQFF	TGTGCCAGCAGCTTATTCAGCTCCTACAATGAGCAGTTCTTC
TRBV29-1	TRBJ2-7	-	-	CSVWGTETYEQYF	TGCAGCGTTTGGGGCACGGAGACCTACGAGCAGTACTTC
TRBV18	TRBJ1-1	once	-	CASSPLVDTEAFF	TGTGCCAGCTCACCATTGGTAGACACTGAAGCTTTCTTT
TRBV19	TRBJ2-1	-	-	CASSTQRDSTYNEQFF	TGTGCCAGTAGTACCCAACGGGACTCCACCTACAATGAGCAGTTCTTC
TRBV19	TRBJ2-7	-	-	CASQGRDRDSEQYF	TGTGCCTCACAGGGGCGGGACCGCGACTCCGAGCAGTACTTC
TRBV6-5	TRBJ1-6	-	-	CASSYESGYNSPLHF	TGTGCCAGCAGTTATGAATCGGGGTATAATTCACCCCTCCACTTT
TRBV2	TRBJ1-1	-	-	CASSAEGGTEAFF	TGTGCCAGCAGCGCTGAAGGAGGAACTGAAGCTTTCTTT
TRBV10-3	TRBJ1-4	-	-	CATGPGTTNEKLFF	TGTGCCACCGGGCCGGGAACAACTAATGAAAAACTGTTTTTT
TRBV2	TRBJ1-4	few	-	CASSAMGGRDEKLFF	TGTGCCAGCAGTGCTATGGGGGGTAGGGATGAAAAACTGTTTTTT
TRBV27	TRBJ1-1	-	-	CASSHPGRTEAFF	TGTGCCAGCAGTCACCCGGGGAGGACTGAAGCTTTCTTT
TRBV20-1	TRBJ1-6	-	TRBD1	CSPGQAPFLHF	TGCAGTCCGGGACAGGCACCCTTCCTCCACTTT
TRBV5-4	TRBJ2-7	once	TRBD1	CASSLGRTGDYEQYF	TGTGCCAGCAGCTTGGGCCGGACAGGGGACTACGAGCAGTACTTC
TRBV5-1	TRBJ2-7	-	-	CASSLGGGQGTYEQYF	TGCGCCAGCAGCTTGGGTGGGGGCCAAGGGACCTACGAGCAGTACTTC
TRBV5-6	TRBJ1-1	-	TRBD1	CASTWDRGMNTEAFF	TGTGCCAGCACCTGGGACAGGGGGATGAACACTGAAGCTTTCTTT
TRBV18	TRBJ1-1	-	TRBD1	CASTRGQTMNTEAFF	TGTGCCAGCACCAGGGGACAGACGATGAACACTGAAGCTTTCTTT
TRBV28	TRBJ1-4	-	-	CASSLQGSSNEKLFF	TGTGCCAGCAGTTTACAGGGTTCGTCTAATGAAAAACTGTTTTTT
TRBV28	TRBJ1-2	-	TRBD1	CASSPRKGADYGYTF	TGTGCCAGCAGTCCCCGAAAGGGGGCAGACTATGGCTACACCTTC
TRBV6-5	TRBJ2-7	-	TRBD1	CASREKTGSPYEQYF	TGTGCCAGCAGAGAGAAGACAGGGTCCCCCTACGAGCAGTACTTC
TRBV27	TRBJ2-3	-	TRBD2	CASRATSGVVQYF	TGTGCCAGCAGGGCCACTAGCGGGGTGGTACAGTATTTT
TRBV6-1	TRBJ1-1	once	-	CASSETPDRPREAFF	TGTGCCAGCAGTGAAACCCCGGACAGACCGCGTGAAGCTTTCTTT
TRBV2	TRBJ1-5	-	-	CASRDTWTASRQPQHF	TGTGCCAGCAGGGACACCTGGACCGCTTCGAGGCAGCCCCAGCATTTT
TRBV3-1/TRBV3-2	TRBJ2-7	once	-	CASSQDGGTREQYF	TGTGCCAGCAGCCAAGATGGCGGGACCCGGGAGCAGTACTTC
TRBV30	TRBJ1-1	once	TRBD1	CAWQGVANTEAFF	TGTGCCTGGCAGGGGGTAGCGAACACTGAAGCTTTCTTT
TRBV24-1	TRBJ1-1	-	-	CATSDSGRGDYTEAFF	TGTGCCACCAGTGATTCCGGCCGAGGAGATTACACTGAAGCTTTCTTT
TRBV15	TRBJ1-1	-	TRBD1	CATSRDRYRTGLLGAFF	TGTGCCACCAGCAGAGATCGATATAGGACAGGGCTGTTAGGAGCTTTCTTT
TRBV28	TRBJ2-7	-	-	CASSSGFSSYEQYF	TGTGCCAGCAGTTCGGGATTTTCATCCTACGAGCAGTACTTC
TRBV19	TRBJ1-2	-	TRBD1	CASSPGQGRYYGYTF	TGTGCCAGTAGTCCCGGACAGGGGCGTTACTATGGCTACACCTTC
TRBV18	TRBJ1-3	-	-	CASSPQGVAGNTIYF	TGTGCCAGCTCACCACAGGGAGTCGCTGGAAACACCATATATTTT
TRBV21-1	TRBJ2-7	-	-	CASSRSTGDF	TGTGCCAGCAGCAGATCAACAGGAGACTTC
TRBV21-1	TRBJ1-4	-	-	CASSGRDRSRSRVKLFF	TGTGCCAGCAGCGGCCGGGACAGGTCTCGTAGTCGGGTCAAACTGTTTTTT
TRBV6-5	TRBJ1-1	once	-	CASSYLDSNTEAFF	TGTGCCAGCAGTTACCTGGACTCGAACACTGAAGCTTTCTTT
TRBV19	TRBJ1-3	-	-	CASSQGVGNTIYF	TGTGCCAGTTCACAGGGAGTTGGAAACACCATATATTTT
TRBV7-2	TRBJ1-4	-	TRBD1	CASSIRTGGREKLFF	TGTGCCAGCAGCATCCGGACAGGGGGCCGTGAAAAACTGTTTTTT
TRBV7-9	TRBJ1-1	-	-	CASSPRGAGNTEAFF	TGTGCCAGCAGCCCCAGGGGAGCTGGGAACACTGAAGCTTTCTTT
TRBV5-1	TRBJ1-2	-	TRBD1	CASSLEGTDSYGYTF	TGCGCCAGCAGCTTGGAAGGGACAGATAGCTATGGCTACACCTTC
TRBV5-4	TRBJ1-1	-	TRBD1	CASSLQGAGTEAFF	TGTGCCAGCAGCTTACAGGGGGCCGGGACTGAAGCTTTCTTT
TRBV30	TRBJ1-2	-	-	CAWSTGVYGYTF	TGTGCCTGGAGCACAGGTGTCTATGGCTACACCTTC
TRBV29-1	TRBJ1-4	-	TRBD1	CSVLGADRGKLFF	TGCAGCGTTTTGGGGGCAGACAGGGGAAAACTGTTTTTT